One sample yielded the 8 T cell receptor beta chains listed below, sequenced in a study of long-term antiretroviral therapy in people with HIV. Investigators performed immunoSEQ version v3.0 at survey level. Some clones are missing from TCRdb's copy, which holds only in-frame ones; the method was immunoSEQ multiplex PCR. The sample holds tens of thousands of clones; more than 60% are singletons and the top ten take roughly 8.2%. The sequenced sample was unsorted PBMCs, obtained 3.1 years after starting antiretroviral therapy. Receptors originate from a woman aged 45 to 65 with HIV.

This chain links TRBV6-6 with TRBJ1-5; tentatively, D is TRBD1 (6 bases). Germline V gene data show CDR1 as MNHNY and CDR2 as SVGAGI (reference sequence). The CDR3 loop spans 14 amino acids. V was shortened by 2 bases and J by 5 bases, with 10 bases between the two germline ends. This chain's CDR3 is CASSYRGQHQPQHF. CDR3 in DNA: TGTGCCAGCAGTTACCGAGGACAGCATCAGCCCCAGCATTTT.

The V and J genes are TRBV7-9 and TRBJ1-2; 7 positions match TRBD1. Germline lookup yields CDR1 SEHNR and CDR2 FQNEAQ (reference sequence). With 4 bases clipped from V and 4 bases from J, the junction kept 9 bases outside the gene matches. The CDR3 length is 15 residues. The CDR3, as DNA: TGTGCCAGCAGCTCTCTGACAGGGTACCCCTATGGCTACACCTTC. Its translation: CASSSLTGYPYGYTF. Using reference TRBV7-9 and TRBJ1-2 for the parts outside the CDR3, the full variable domain is DTGVSQNPRHKITKRGQNVTFRCDPISEHNRLYWYRQTLGQGPEFLTYFQNEAQLEKSRLLSDRFSAERPKGSFSTLEIQRTEQGDSAMYLCASSSLTGYPYGYTFGSGTRLTVV.

This chain joins TRBV6-6 and TRBJ2-1; unclear D gene. The germline CDR1 and CDR2 sequences are MNHNY and SVGAGI (reference sequence). The CDR3 length is 12 residues. V lost 0 bases to trimming and J lost 8 bases, with 5 bases between them. The CDR3, as DNA: TGTGCCAGCAGTTACTCGAATGATGAGCAGTTCTTC. It specifies CASSYSNDEQFF.

The chain recombines TRBV5-1 with TRBJ2-5; D is uncertain. With 2 bases removed from V and 1 base from J, the gap between germline ends came to 9 bases. The CDR3 contains 14 residues. In germline, CDR1 is SGHRS, CDR2 YFSETQ. The CDR3 protein is CASSLSQSQETQYF. The CDR3 DNA is TGCGCCAGCAGCTTATCGCAGAGCCAAGAGACCCAGTACTTC.

A few counts support this clone. The chain combines TRBV7-2 with TRBJ2-7, with 11 bases matching TRBD2. The V gene end was trimmed by 5 bases and the J gene end by 3 bases; junction bases not matched to a gene: 6. The CDR3 is 15 residues long. CDR1 is SGHTA and CDR2 is FQGNSA in the germline V gene. CDR3 region: CASSQPTSGVYEQYF. Here the CDR3 DNA reads TGTGCCAGCAGCCAACCGACTAGCGGGGTCTACGAGCAGTACTTC.

In its sample, this clone was seen once. The chain has TRBV9 and TRBJ2-1, with 15 bases lining up with TRBD2. This CDR3 comprises 18 residues. V gave up 0 bases and J gave up 8 bases; unmatched junction bases: 9. Germline assignment: CDR1 SGDLS and CDR2 YYNGEE. For the CDR3, the DNA is TGTGCCAGCAGCGTAGTATCGGGGACTAGCGGGGGGCGCGATGAGCAGTTCTTC. It codes for CASSVVSGTSGGRDEQFF.

The V and J genes are TRBV14 and TRBJ1-1; no clear D gene. Germline-derived CDR1 and CDR2 are SGHDN and FVKESK. Trimming left V 0 bases short and J 0 bases short, with 11 bases between. The CDR3 extends over 16 amino acids. CDR3 in DNA: TGTGCCAGCAGCCAAGATCGGGCGAGGGTGAACACTGAAGCTTTCTTT. Protein: CASSQDRARVNTEAFF.

The V gene is TRBV2, the J gene TRBJ1-1; D is undetermined. This CDR3 comprises 15 residues. With 4 bases removed from V and 0 bases from J, the gap between germline ends came to 12 bases. In germline, CDR1 is SNHLY, CDR2 FYNNEI. Here the CDR3 reads CASSGRRALNTEAFF. CDR3 DNA: TGTGCCAGCAGTGGTAGACGGGCTTTGAACACTGAAGCTTTCTTT.